These 27 T cell receptor beta chains share one sample of origin, sequenced in a study of blood T cell repertoires in COVID-19 (TCRdb year 2020). Libraries were prepared through the immunoSEQ multiplex PCR assay. The immuneACCESS repertoire file appears here via TCRdb, limited to in-frame rearrangements. These files lack a portion of the clones; in checked studies, under half of the deficit traces to unresolved V genes, and the cause of the others is not known. The sample table lists tens of thousands of clones, 82% of them with a count of one. Around 3.9% of the sample belongs to the ten largest clones. The material sequenced was peripheral blood. The receptors come from a woman aged 55-70 years with acute or convalescent COVID-19.

V is TRBV7-3 and J is TRBJ2-3; 9 bases line up with TRBD2. The V segment lost 5 bases and the J segment 2 bases; nucleotides outside the gene matches: 5. The CDR3 has 15 residues. Germline V lookup: CDR1 SGHTA, CDR2 FQGTGA. The chain's CDR3 is CASSRGLAYTDTQYF. CDR3 nucleotide sequence: TGTGCCAGCAGCCGGGGACTAGCCTACACAGATACGCAGTATTTT. The variable domain in full, with the rest retrieved from reference TRBV7-3 and TRBJ2-3, is GAGVSQTPSNKVTEKGKYVELRCDPISGHTALYWYRQSLGQGPEFLIYFQGTGAADDSGLPNDRFFAVRPEGSVSTLKIQRTERGDSAVYLCASSRGLAYTDTQYFGPGTRLTVL.

The chain's CDR3 is CASSQGIIQGNSNQPQHF. CDR3 coding DNA: TGTGCCAGCAGCCAAGGAATAATCCAGGGTAATAGCAATCAGCCCCAGCATTTT. This chain connects TRBV14 to TRBJ1-5, with D possibly matching TRBD1 (5 bases). The ends were cut back, 1 base at V and 0 bases at J, with 16 bases in the middle. The CDR3 runs to 18 residues. Germline CDR1 is SGHDN and CDR2 is FVKESK.

The V call is TRBV19, the J call TRBJ2-5; D might be TRBD2 (5 bases). This CDR3 region has 12 residues. CDR1 and CDR2 (germline): LNHDA, SQIVND (reference sequence). The V end lost 8 bases, the J end lost 5 bases, and 12 bases lay between the germline ends. DNA of the CDR3: TGTGCCAGTCGCGGACTTTTGGAGACCCAGTACTTC. It yields the protein CASRGLLETQYF. Combining the CDR3 with reference TRBV19 and TRBJ2-5 gives the whole variable domain DGGITQSPKYLFRKEGQNVTLSCEQNLNHDAMYWYRQDPGQGLRLIYYSQIVNDFQKGDIAEGYSVSREKKESFPLTVTSAQKNPTAFYLCASRGLLETQYFGPGTRLLVL.

The chain recombines TRBV5-1 with TRBJ1-2; D uncertain. This CDR3 is 14 amino acids long. Germline V CDR1 and CDR2: SGHRS, YFSETQ. V was shortened by 4 bases and J by 0 bases, with 10 bases between the two germline ends. This CDR3 is CASSRQDSNYGYTF. The DNA for the CDR3 is TGCGCCAGCAGCCGCCAGGATTCTAACTATGGCTACACCTTC.

This chain links TRBV27 with TRBJ2-7; 10 nucleotides line up with TRBD2. V shed 4 bases, J shed 5 bases, and the junction held 5 bases outside the gene matches. Per germline, CDR1 MNHEY and CDR2 SMNVEV (reference sequence). This CDR3 is 14 amino acids long. The CDR3 DNA reads as TGTGCCAGCAGTTATGATAGCGGGAGGAACGAGCAGTACTTC. It is translated as CASSYDSGRNEQYF.

The chain has TRBV6-1 and TRBJ2-2, with TRBD2 identical over 13 bases. Germline lookup yields CDR1 MNHNS and CDR2 SASEGT. CDR3 length equals 16 residues. Trimming cost V 4 bases and J 6 bases; bases outside gene matches: 5. The CDR3 DNA follows: TGTGCCAGCAGTGGCCGGACTAGCGGGAGTTCCGGGGAGCTGTTTTTT. Protein sequence: CASSGRTSGSSGELFF.

The chain carries TRBV2 and TRBJ2-7; maybe TRBD1 (5 bases). The CDR3 consists of 15 residues. Germline CDR1 is SNHLY and CDR2 is FYNNEI. V was cut by 6 bases and J by 2 bases, with 17 bases left in between. The CDR3 DNA sequence: TGTGCCAGCAGGAGAGGACACTCGAAGACCTACGAGCAGTACTTC. It is translated as CASRRGHSKTYEQYF.

The genes are TRBV7-8 and TRBJ1-5; perhaps TRBD1 as D (6 bases). The CDR3 is 14 amino acids. CDR1 and CDR2 from the germline V gene are SGHVS and FQNEAQ. V was clipped by 5 bases and J by 7 bases, with 15 bases between them. The CDR3 DNA is TGTGCCAGCAGCGTGACAGGTTACGTACAGCCCCAGCATTTT. It codes for CASSVTGYVQPQHF. Full variable domain (rest looked up from reference TRBV7-8 and TRBJ1-5): GAGVSQSPRYKVAKRGQDVALRCDPISGHVSLFWYQQALGQGPEFLTYFQNEAQLDKSGLPSDRFFAERPEGSVSTLKIQRTQQEDSAVYLCASSVTGYVQPQHFGDGTRLSIL.

The chain links TRBV6-1 to TRBJ1-2; no reliable D call. V was cut by 3 bases and J by 4 bases, with 6 bases left in between. Germline V gene sequence: CDR1 MNHNS, CDR2 SASEGT. The CDR3 extends over 12 amino acids. CDR3 sequence reads: CASSEGSYGYTF. The CDR3 DNA reads TGTGCCAGCAGTGAGGGCAGCTATGGCTACACCTTC.

The rearrangement uses TRBV12-3 or TRBV12-4 and TRBJ1-5, with no clear D. V was trimmed by 3 bases and J by 2 bases, leaving 2 bases between them. The CDR3 is made up of 12 amino acids. The CDR3 is CASSFGNQPQHF. CDR3 in DNA: TGTGCCAGCAGTTTCGGCAATCAGCCCCAGCATTTT.

The rearrangement joins TRBV12-3 or TRBV12-4 to TRBJ1-6, with D unresolved. The CDR3 length is 12 residues. Deletions cut 6 bases from V and 7 bases from J, with 7 bases between. CDR3 loop: CASSRSNSPLHF. The CDR3 bases are TGTGCCAGCAGCCGGAGCAATTCACCCCTCCACTTT.

The rearrangement uses TRBV27 and TRBJ2-7, with TRBD2 matching 9 bases. Germline V lookup: CDR1 MNHEY, CDR2 SMNVEV (reference sequence). CDR3 length equals 14 residues. J gave up 4 bases and V 3 bases, and 4 bases lay outside the gene matches. CDR3 DNA sequence: TGTGCCAGCAGTTTGGCGGGAGGGATTTACGAGCAGTACTTC. Protein: CASSLAGGIYEQYF.

The CDR3 spells CASSLQGANYGYTF. In nucleotides, the CDR3 is TGCGCCAGCAGCTTACAGGGGGCTAACTATGGCTACACCTTC. This rearrangement joins TRBV5-1 to TRBJ1-2; 8 positions agree with TRBD1. V was clipped by 2 bases and J by 0 bases; unmatched bases: 0. There are 14 residues in the CDR3. Germline CDR1 reads SGHRS; CDR2 reads YFSETQ.

The V call is TRBV5-5, the J call TRBJ1-5; 11 nucleotides match TRBD1. The CDR3 totals 16 residues. J was trimmed by 10 bases and V by 2 bases; bases with no gene match: 11. CDR1 and CDR2 (germline): SGHKS, YYEKEE (reference sequence). As DNA, the CDR3 is TGTGCCAGCAGCTTACGGACAGGGGGCGGGTCAGGACCCCAGCATTTT. This translates into CASSLRTGGGSGPQHF. Together with reference TRBV5-5 and TRBJ1-5, the CDR3 gives the full variable domain: DAGVTQSPTHLIKTRGQQVTLRCSPISGHKSVSWYQQVLGQGPQFIFQYYEKEERGRGNFPDRFSARQFPNYSSELNVNALLLGDSALYLCASSLRTGGGSGPQHFGDGTRLSIL.

V usage is TRBV3-1 (or the pseudogene TRBV3-2) and J usage is TRBJ1-2; D is unclear. Deletions cut 0 bases from V and 3 bases from J, with 5 bases between. The germline gives CDR1 LGHDT, CDR2 YNNKEL (reference sequence). This CDR3 has 13 amino acids. Here the CDR3 DNA reads TGTGCCAGCAGCCAAGACAGGTACTATGGCTACACCTTC. This sequence encodes CASSQDRYYGYTF.

This chain uses TRBV28 with TRBJ2-3; maybe TRBD2 (6 bases). CDR1 MDHEN and CDR2 SYDVKM come from the germline V gene. V lost 4 bases to trimming and J lost 0 bases, with 17 bases between them. This CDR3 is built from 17 residues. CDR3 protein: CASSSVVADSSTDTQYF. The CDR3 DNA is TGTGCCAGCAGTTCGGTGGTAGCGGATAGTAGCACAGATACGCAGTATTTT. The entire variable domain, with the rest obtained from reference TRBV28 and TRBJ2-3, is as follows: DVKVTQSSRYLVKRTGEKVFLECVQDMDHENMFWYRQDPGLGLRLIYFSYDVKMKEKGDIPEGYSVSREKKERFSLILESASTNQTSMYLCASSSVVADSSTDTQYFGPGTRLTVL.

J is TRBJ1-6 and V is TRBV18, with 8 bases matching TRBD1. J was trimmed by 1 base and V by 3 bases; bases with no gene match: 8. CDR3 size: 18 residues. In germline, CDR1 is KGHSH, CDR2 LQKENI. The CDR3 region is CASSPMTGDTSYNSPLHF. The CDR3 coding sequence is TGTGCCAGCTCACCGATGACAGGGGATACATCCTATAATTCACCCCTCCACTTT.

The chain links TRBV6-6 to TRBJ2-7; 10 positions match TRBD1. The CDR3 runs 15 residues. Per the germline V gene, CDR1 is MNHNY and CDR2 is SVGAGI (reference sequence). The V segment lost 2 bases and the J segment 6 bases; nucleotides outside the gene matches: 7. The CDR3 coding sequence is TGTGCCAGCAGTTACGGTGACAGGGGGCAAGGCGAGCAGTACTTC. Translated, it gives CASSYGDRGQGEQYF.

V usage is TRBV19 and J usage is TRBJ1-1; D is unclear. V was clipped by 1 base and J by 3 bases, with 12 bases between them. The CDR3 has 15 residues. Per germline, CDR1 LNHDA and CDR2 SQIVND (reference sequence). This chain's CDR3 is CASSIATVGDTEAFF. Written as DNA, the CDR3 is TGTGCCAGTAGTATAGCCACCGTCGGGGACACTGAAGCTTTCTTT.

The V gene is TRBV4-2, the J gene TRBJ2-7, with 10 bases lining up with TRBD2. Trimming removed 0 bases from V and 6 bases from J; junction bases left unmatched: 11. CDR1 and CDR2 from the germline V gene are LGHNA and YNFKEQ. This CDR3 has 17 amino acids. The CDR3 is CASSQDSFQRGGSEQYF. CDR3 in DNA: TGTGCCAGCAGCCAAGATTCATTCCAGCGGGGGGGATCCGAGCAGTACTTC.

This clone was detected once. The CDR3 region has the DNA TGTGCCAGCAGCTTATCTAGCGGGGCGAACACCGGGGAGCTGTTTTTT. Encoded protein: CASSLSSGANTGELFF. The chain combines TRBV7-8 with TRBJ2-2, with 9 positions matching TRBD2. The CDR3 covers 16 residues. Germline V gene lookup returns CDR1 SGHVS and CDR2 FQNEAQ. V dropped 2 bases and J dropped 0; count of bases not matched to a gene: 1.

The genes are TRBV6-6 and TRBJ1-5, with TRBD1 matching over 7 bases. Germline loops: CDR1 MNHNY, CDR2 SVGAGI (reference sequence). V shed 8 bases and J 3 bases; nucleotides not matched to a gene: 7. The CDR3 consists of 14 residues. The CDR3 coding sequence is TGTGCCAGCCTCCGGGACAGTCTCAATCAGCCCCAGCATTTT. It encodes CASLRDSLNQPQHF.

The sample holds a few counts of this clone. This rearrangement joins TRBV6-5 to TRBJ1-1; unclear D gene. This CDR3 comprises 15 residues. V was pared by 5 bases and J by 4 bases, with 17 bases between. CDR1 and CDR2 from the germline V gene are MNHEY and SVGAGI. CDR3 region: CASSRGGWGSTEAFF. The CDR3 nucleotides read TGTGCCAGCAGTCGGGGAGGTTGGGGAAGCACTGAAGCTTTCTTT.

J is TRBJ2-2 and V is TRBV11-2; TRBD1 aligns across 10 bases. Trimming at V came to 5 bases and at J to 5 bases, leaving 2 bases not matched to a gene. The CDR3 spans 14 residues. Germline V gene lookup returns CDR1 SGHAT and CDR2 FQNNGV. The CDR3 spells CASSGGQGTGELFF. CDR3 nucleotides: TGTGCCAGCAGCGGGGGACAGGGGACCGGGGAGCTGTTTTTT.

This clone was recorded once. The V and J genes are TRBV5-1 and TRBJ2-7; possibly TRBD1 for D (5 bases). Trimming left V 0 bases short and J 3 bases short, with 10 bases between. The CDR3 consists of 14 residues. Looked up from germline, CDR1 is SGHRS and CDR2 is YFSETQ. The chain's CDR3 is CASSLAPGHYEQYF. The CDR3 DNA sequence: TGCGCCAGCAGCTTGGCCCCAGGGCACTACGAGCAGTACTTC.

The CDR3, as DNA: TGCAGCGTTGAGGGCAGCACAGATACGCAGTATTTT. Translating gives CSVEGSTDTQYF. The chain is built from TRBV29-1 and TRBJ2-3; the D is unclear. The CDR3 sequence is 12 residues long. Between the trimmed V and J ends, which lost 3 bases and 0 bases, there was a span of 4 bases. Germline V CDR1 and CDR2: SQVTM, ANQGSEA.

This chain joins TRBV6-5 and TRBJ1-2; the D gene is possibly TRBD1 (5 bases). The CDR3 has 15 residues. Trimming took 6 bases from V and 0 from J, leaving 14 bases between them. Looked up from germline, CDR1 is MNHEY and CDR2 is SVGAGI. The CDR3 DNA is TGTGCCAGCAGACCACATCAGACAGCTAACTATGGCTACACCTTC. Encoded protein: CASRPHQTANYGYTF.